The 8 T cell receptor beta chains in this list originate from one sample, sequenced in a study of PD-1 blockade in classical Hodgkin lymphoma. Specified time point: cycle 4 day 1 (C4D1), after five to seven weeks of nivolumab. Each patient relapsed following autologous stem cell transplantation, and prior brentuximab vedotin exposure differed. Assay used: immunoSEQ multiplex PCR; TCRdb lists only in-frame clones, some missing. The table includes 80,000 to 100,000 clones, about 92% detected once. The specimen comprised peripheral blood mononuclear cells (PBMCs), sampled before the fourth cycle of nivolumab. All receptors come from a human donor with classical Hodgkin lymphoma.

This rearrangement joins TRBV6-5 to TRBJ1-1; 8 nucleotides match TRBD1. CDR1 MNHEY and CDR2 SVGAGI come from the germline V gene. This CDR3 has 14 residues. Trimming removed 5 bases from V and 3 bases from J; junction bases left unmatched: 5. CDR3 sequence: CASSEQGGDTEAFF. CDR3 bases: TGTGCCAGCAGTGAACAGGGGGGAGACACTGAAGCTTTCTTT.

This clone was seen a single time. The chain combines TRBV18 with TRBJ1-5; 7 positions agree with TRBD1. The CDR3 spans 18 residues. V gave up 8 bases and J gave up 7 bases; unmatched junction bases: 23. Germline V gives CDR1 KGHSH, CDR2 LQKENI. The CDR3 spells CASRGGNRDSFKTQPQHF. The CDR3, as DNA: TGTGCCAGCCGGGGAGGAAATCGGGACAGCTTCAAGACCCAGCCCCAGCATTTT.

CDR3 bases: TGTGCCAGCCAGGGACGTCAAAGGGTGTACAATGAGCAGTTCTTC. Translating it yields CASQGRQRVYNEQFF. The chain combines TRBV10-3 with TRBJ2-1; D possibly matches TRBD1 or TRBD2 (5 bases each). Germline CDR1 and CDR2: ENHRY and SYGVKD. CDR3 length: 15 amino acids. V lost 10 bases, J lost 4 bases, and 20 bases lay in between.

This CDR3 reads CASSTGRFSNTGELFF. The CDR3, as DNA: TGTGCCAGCAGTACAGGACGTTTTTCGAACACCGGGGAGCTGTTTTTT. The chain couples TRBV27 to TRBJ2-2, with a weak D call TRBD1 (5 bases). The CDR3 covers 16 residues. Germline CDR1 is MNHEY and CDR2 is SMNVEV (reference sequence). V shed 5 bases and J shed 0 bases, with 13 bases lying between them.

This clone was seen a few times. The chain joins TRBV6-4 to TRBJ1-2; D uncertain. CDR3 length equals 15 residues. The germline V gene has CDR1 MRHNA and CDR2 SNTAGT. Between the trimmed V and J ends, which lost 6 bases and 0 bases, there was a span of 14 bases. The CDR3 here is CASSMTPNTNYGYTF. CDR3 nucleotides: TGTGCCAGCAGCATGACCCCAAACACTAACTATGGCTACACCTTC.

The chain employs TRBV12-5 and TRBJ2-1; D gene unclear. Trimming cost V 3 bases and J 6 bases, with 9 bases left between them. The length of the CDR3 is 13 residues. Germline loops: CDR1 LGHNT, CDR2 FRNRAP. The CDR3 loop reads CASGFNAINEQFF. CDR3 nucleotides: TGTGCTAGTGGTTTCAACGCCATCAATGAGCAGTTCTTC. Using reference TRBV12-5 and TRBJ2-1 for the parts outside the CDR3, the full variable domain is DARVTQTPRHKVTEMGQEVTMRCQPILGHNTVFWYRQTMMQGLELLAYFRNRAPLDDSGMPKDRFSAEMPDATLATLKIQPSEPRDSAVYFCASGFNAINEQFFGPGTRLTVL.

V and J are TRBV6-1 and TRBJ1-5; 7 bases are a match to TRBD1. CDR3 length equals 17 residues. V dropped 4 bases and J dropped 1; count of bases not matched to a gene: 10. The germline CDR1 and CDR2 sequences are MNHNS and SASEGT. For the CDR3, the DNA is TGTGCCAGCAGTGTAGTAGGAGGGGGCGCGAGCAATCAGCCCCAGCATTTT. Protein: CASSVVGGGASNQPQHF.

CDR3 DNA: TGCAGCGTCAGGGGGCGCGGAACCGGGGAGCTGTTTTTT. Amino acid sequence: CSVRGRGTGELFF. The chain recombines TRBV29-1 with TRBJ2-2; 8 positions agree with TRBD1. The J segment lost 5 bases and the V segment lost 6 bases, leaving 5 bases of the junction unmatched. The CDR3 consists of 13 residues. CDR1 and CDR2 from the germline V gene are SQVTM and ANQGSEA.